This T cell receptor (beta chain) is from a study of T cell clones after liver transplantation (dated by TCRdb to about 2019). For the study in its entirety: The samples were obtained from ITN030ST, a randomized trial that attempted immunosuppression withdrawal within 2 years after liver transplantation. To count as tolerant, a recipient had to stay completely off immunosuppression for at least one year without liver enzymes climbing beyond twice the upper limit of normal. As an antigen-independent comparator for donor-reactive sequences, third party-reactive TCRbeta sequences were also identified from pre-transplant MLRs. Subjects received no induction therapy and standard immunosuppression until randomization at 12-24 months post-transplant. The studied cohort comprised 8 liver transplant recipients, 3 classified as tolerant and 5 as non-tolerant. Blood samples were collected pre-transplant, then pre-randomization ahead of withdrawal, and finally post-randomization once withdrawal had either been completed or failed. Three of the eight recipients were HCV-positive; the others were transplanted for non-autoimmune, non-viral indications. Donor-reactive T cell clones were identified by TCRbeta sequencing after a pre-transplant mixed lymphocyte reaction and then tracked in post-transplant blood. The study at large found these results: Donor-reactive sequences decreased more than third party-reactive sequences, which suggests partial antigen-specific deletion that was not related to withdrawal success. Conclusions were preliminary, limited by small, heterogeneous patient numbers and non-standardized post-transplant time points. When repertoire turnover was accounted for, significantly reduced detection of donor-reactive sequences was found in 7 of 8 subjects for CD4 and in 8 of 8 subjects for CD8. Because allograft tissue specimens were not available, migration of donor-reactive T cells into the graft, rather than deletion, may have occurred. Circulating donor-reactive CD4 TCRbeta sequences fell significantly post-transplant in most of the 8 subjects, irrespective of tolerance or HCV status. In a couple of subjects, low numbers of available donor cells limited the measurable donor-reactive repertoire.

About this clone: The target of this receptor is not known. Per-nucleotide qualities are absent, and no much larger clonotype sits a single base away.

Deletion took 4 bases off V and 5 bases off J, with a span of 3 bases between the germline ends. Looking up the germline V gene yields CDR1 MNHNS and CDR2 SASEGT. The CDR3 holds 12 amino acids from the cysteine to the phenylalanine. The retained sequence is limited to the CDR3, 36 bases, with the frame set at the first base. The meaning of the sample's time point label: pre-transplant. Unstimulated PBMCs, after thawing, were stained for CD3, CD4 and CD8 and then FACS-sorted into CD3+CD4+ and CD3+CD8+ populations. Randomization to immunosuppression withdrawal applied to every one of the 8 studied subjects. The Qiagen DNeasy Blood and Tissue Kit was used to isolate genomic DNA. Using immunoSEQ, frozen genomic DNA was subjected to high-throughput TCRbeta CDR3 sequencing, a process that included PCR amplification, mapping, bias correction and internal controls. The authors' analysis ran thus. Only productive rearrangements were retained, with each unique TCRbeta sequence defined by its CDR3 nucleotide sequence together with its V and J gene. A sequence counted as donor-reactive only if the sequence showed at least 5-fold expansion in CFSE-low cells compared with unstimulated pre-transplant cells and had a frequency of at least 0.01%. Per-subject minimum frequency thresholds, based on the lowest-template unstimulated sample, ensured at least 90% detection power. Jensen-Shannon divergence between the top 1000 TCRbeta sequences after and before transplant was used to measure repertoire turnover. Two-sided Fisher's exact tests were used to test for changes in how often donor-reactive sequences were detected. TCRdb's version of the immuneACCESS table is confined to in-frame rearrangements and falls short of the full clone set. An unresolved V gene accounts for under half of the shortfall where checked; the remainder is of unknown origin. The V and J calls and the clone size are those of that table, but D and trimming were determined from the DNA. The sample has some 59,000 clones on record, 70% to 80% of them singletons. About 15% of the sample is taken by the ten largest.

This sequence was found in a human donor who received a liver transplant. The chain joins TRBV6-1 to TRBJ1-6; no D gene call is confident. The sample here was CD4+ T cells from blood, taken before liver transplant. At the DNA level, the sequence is TGTGCCAGCAGTGCAGATAATTCACCCCTCCACTTT. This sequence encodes CASSADNSPLHF.